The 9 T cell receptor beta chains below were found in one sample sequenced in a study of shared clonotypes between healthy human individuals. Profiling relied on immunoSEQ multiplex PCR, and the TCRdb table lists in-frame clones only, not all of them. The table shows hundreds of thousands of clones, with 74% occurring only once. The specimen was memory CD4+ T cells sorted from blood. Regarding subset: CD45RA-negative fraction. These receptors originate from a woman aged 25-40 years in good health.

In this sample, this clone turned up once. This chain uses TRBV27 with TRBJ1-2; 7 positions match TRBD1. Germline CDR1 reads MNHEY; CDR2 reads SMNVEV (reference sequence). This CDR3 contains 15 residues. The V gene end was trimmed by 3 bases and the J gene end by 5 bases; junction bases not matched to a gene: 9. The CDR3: CASSLGTADPYGYTF. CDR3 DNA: TGTGCCAGCAGTTTGGGGACAGCTGACCCATATGGCTACACCTTC.

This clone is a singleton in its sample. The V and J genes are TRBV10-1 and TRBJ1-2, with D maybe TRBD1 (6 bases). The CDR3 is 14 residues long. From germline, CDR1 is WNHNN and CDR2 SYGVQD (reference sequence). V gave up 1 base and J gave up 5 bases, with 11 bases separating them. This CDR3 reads CASSEYGGAYGYTF. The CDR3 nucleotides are TGCGCCAGCAGTGAGTATGGGGGGGCTTATGGCTACACCTTC.

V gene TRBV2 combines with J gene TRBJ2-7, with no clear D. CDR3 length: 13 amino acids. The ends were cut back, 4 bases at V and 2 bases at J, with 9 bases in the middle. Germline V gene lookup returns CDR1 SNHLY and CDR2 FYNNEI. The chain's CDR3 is CASSGNRAYEQYF. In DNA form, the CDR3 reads TGTGCCAGCAGTGGAAATCGAGCCTACGAGCAGTACTTC.

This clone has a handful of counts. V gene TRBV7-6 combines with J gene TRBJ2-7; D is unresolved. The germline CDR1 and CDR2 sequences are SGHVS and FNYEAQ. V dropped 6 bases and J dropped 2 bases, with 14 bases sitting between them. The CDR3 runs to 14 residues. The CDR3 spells CASRQQAGPYEQYF. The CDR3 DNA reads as TGTGCCAGCAGACAACAAGCCGGACCCTACGAGCAGTACTTC.

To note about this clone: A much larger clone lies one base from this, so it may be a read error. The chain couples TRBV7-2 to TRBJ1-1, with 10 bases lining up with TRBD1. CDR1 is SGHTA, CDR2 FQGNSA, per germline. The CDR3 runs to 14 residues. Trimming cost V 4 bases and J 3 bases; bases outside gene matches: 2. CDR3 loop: CASSSGQGDTEAFF. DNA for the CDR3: TGTGCCAGCAGCTCAGGACAGGGGGACACTGAAGCTTTCTTT.

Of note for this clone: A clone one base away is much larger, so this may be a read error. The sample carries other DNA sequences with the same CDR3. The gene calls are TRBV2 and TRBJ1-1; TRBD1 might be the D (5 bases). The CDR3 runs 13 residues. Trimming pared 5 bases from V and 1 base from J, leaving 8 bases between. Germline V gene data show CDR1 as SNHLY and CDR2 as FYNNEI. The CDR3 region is CASSRQGNTEAFF. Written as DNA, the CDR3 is TGTGCCAGCAGTCGCCAGGGGAACACTGAAGCTTTCTTT. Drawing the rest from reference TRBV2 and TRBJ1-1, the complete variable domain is EPEVTQTPSHQVTQMGQEVILRCVPISNHLYFYWYRQILGQKVEFLVSFYNNEISEKSEIFDDQFSVERPDGSNFTLKIRSTKLEDSAMYFCASSRQGNTEAFFGQGTRLTVV.

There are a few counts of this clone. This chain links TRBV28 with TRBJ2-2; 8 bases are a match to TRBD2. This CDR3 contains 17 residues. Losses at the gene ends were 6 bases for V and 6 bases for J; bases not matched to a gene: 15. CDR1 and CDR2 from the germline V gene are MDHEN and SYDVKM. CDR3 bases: TGTGCCAGCAGGCGACGCGTTGGCGGGAGGTATGCCGGGGAGCTGTTTTTT. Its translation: CASRRRVGGRYAGELFF.

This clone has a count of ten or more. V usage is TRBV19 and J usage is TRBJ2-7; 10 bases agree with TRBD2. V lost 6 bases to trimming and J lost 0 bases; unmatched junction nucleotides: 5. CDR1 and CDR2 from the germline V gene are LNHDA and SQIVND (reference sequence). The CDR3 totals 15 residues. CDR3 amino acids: CASSGLADTSYEQYF. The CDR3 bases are TGTGCCAGTAGCGGACTAGCGGATACCTCCTACGAGCAGTACTTC.

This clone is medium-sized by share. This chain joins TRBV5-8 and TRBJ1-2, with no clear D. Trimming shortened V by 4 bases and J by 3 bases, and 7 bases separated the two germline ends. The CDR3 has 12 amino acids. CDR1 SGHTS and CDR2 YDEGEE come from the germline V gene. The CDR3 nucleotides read TGTGCCAGCAGCCGGCAGTACTATGGCTACACCTTC. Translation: CASSRQYYGYTF.